This entry lists 6 T cell receptor beta chains sequenced from one sample in a study of T-cell reconstitution after alpha-beta-depleted transplantation in children (TCRdb year 2016). Libraries were constructed by PCR. Sequencer: Illumina HiSeq 2500. Molecular barcoding was employed in the preparation of TCR libraries, with unique molecular identifiers being used to normalize TCRbeta repertoire quantification. In-frame beta chains were kept once TCRdb had trimmed the public reads at Q25 with fastp and called clones with MiXCR. Rows matching on CDR3 protein sequence are summarized as one entry with the most common DNA and genes. The sample includes roughly 310,000 distinct CDR3 sequences, with about a quarter observed a single time. The ten top clones hold about a tenth of the sample. Read against the paper, the sample's treatment or condition label means: allogeneic hematopoietic cell transplantation with graft depleted of TCRalphabeta T cells and CD19 B cells.

Sequencing was performed on PBMCs, mostly from graft donor cells, taken 180 days after TCRalphabeta/CD19-depleted stem cell transplant. Source of these receptors: a male patient under 18 who had a stem cell transplant for acute lymphoblastic leukemia, so the T cells may come from the graft donor.

The genes are TRBV29-1 and TRBJ2-1, with D possibly TRBD2 on 6 matching bases. The CDR3 is 14 residues long. Germline V gene sequence: CDR1 SQVTM, CDR2 ANQGSEA. V shed 5 bases and J shed 8 bases, with 19 bases lying between them. In DNA form, the CDR3 reads TGCAGCGTTTTTTACGGGACTCCCTCGGATGAGCAGTTCTTC. It encodes CSVFYGTPSDEQFF.

The chain has TRBV20-1 and TRBJ1-2, with 7 bases fitting TRBD1. The germline gives CDR1 DFQATT, CDR2 SNEGSKA (reference sequence). V shed 0 bases and J 6 bases; nucleotides not matched to a gene: 10. The CDR3 covers 15 residues. CDR3 sequence reads: CSARDLGTEYNGYTF. The CDR3 nucleotides read TGCAGTGCTAGAGATCTCGGGACAGAGTACAATGGCTACACCTTC.

This clonotype has only a few counts. The chain combines TRBV27 with TRBJ1-1; D remains unclear. The ends were cut back, 4 bases at V and 0 bases at J, with 9 bases in the middle. The length of the CDR3 is 14 residues. In germline, CDR1 is MNHEY, CDR2 SMNVEV (reference sequence). The CDR3 DNA reads as TGTGCCAGCAGTTCCGACGCGATGAACACTGAAGCTTTCTTT. As protein: CASSSDAMNTEAFF.

This clonotype was counted at least ten times. V and J are TRBV29-1 and TRBJ2-3, with a possible D match to TRBD1 (5 bases). The length of the CDR3 is 13 residues. Germline loops: CDR1 SQVTM, CDR2 ANQGSEA. V was trimmed by 4 bases and J by 4 bases, leaving 12 bases between them. The CDR3 DNA reads as TGCAGCGTTGTGGGGCAGACCGCAGATACGCAGTATTTT. This codes for CSVVGQTADTQYF.

Details on this clonotype: The conserved phenylalanine or tryptophan is not found at the CDR3 terminus, so this likely reflects a read error. The DNA is left out, because the CDR3 cannot be placed on it with certainty; the CDR3 is given as TCRdb lists it. The gene calls are TRBV6-5 and TRBJ2-3; TRBD2 was called by the table and not checked on the DNA. CDR1 and CDR2 (germline): MNHEY, SVGAGI. The CDR3 is 14 residues long, ends included. CDR3 region: CASSYSASGSPPYL.

In its sample, this clonotype was seen a few times. The V and J genes are TRBV4-1 and TRBJ2-7; 8 bases line up with TRBD2. The CDR3 is 16 residues long. J was trimmed by 2 bases and V by 3 bases; bases with no gene match: 9. The germline V gene has CDR1 MGHRA and CDR2 YSYEKL. The CDR3 loop is CASSHVLTSGTYEQYF. In DNA, the CDR3 is TGCGCCAGCAGCCATGTACTTACTAGCGGAACCTACGAGCAGTACTTC.